The clone carrying this T cell receptor (beta chain) was observed a handful of times. Its antigen is not known. This specimen belongs to a study of cytomegalovirus exposure and HLA in healthy donors. Findings of the study overall: Per a prior analysis, the majority of TCR beta V segments were productive roughly 87% or roughly 30% of the time. In a later analysis, common viral pathogens appeared linked to several of the most significant clusters.

60 Vbeta and 13 Jbeta primers were used in PCR. Produced via immunoSEQ multiplex PCR; TCRdb's table is partial and in-frame only. The sample holds some 200,000 clones, 55% to 75% seen once. The sequence was collected from a middle-aged man in good health and CMV-seropositive. Sequenced: PBMCs.

The CDR3 DNA reads TGTGCCAGCAGCGTGACAGAAAGGAATCAGCCCCAGCATTTT. Amino acid sequence: CASSVTERNQPQHF. The chain couples TRBV7-9 to TRBJ1-5, with D tentatively TRBD1 (5 bases). The CDR3 runs to 14 residues. Germline-derived CDR1 and CDR2 are SEHNR and FQNEAQ (reference sequence). V was trimmed by 5 bases and J by 4 bases, leaving 12 bases between them.